This T cell receptor (beta chain) is from a study of Ad26.COV2.S vaccination and SARS-CoV-2 variants. Indicated treatment: 19 received Ad26.COV2.S at low or high dose, single or two shots; several received placebo; per-sample allocation not given. Day 63 following the first vaccine or placebo injection was when the samples were taken. Here immunoSEQ multiplex PCR was the method, and the copy in TCRdb shows in-frame clones only, minus some. The table shows over 350,000 clones, with approximately 91% occurring only once. This clone has only one observation. Sequencing was performed on peripheral blood, taken in a trial of Ad26.COV2.S vaccine versus placebo. The TCR originated in a person between 18 and 65 years old who received the Ad26.COV2.S COVID-19 vaccine or a placebo.

The CDR3 region has the DNA TGTGCCAGCCGGCGAGAGGGAAACTATGGCTACACCTTC. Its protein is CASRREGNYGYTF. The chain has TRBV25-1 and TRBJ1-2; D is unclear. Trimming left V 8 bases short and J 2 bases short, with 12 bases between. CDR3 size: 13 residues. In germline, CDR1 is MGHDK, CDR2 SYGVNS.